This TCR beta chain was observed in a study of blood T cell repertoires in COVID-19. Study information: Acute and convalescent COVID-19 specimens originated in the United States, Italy and Spain. T cells, B-cell-depleted T cells, or PBMCs supplied cDNA or gDNA.

Germline V gene data show CDR1 as MNHEY and CDR2 as SVGAGI. The CDR3 is 16 residues long. Trimming took 4 bases from V and 4 from J; bases not matched to a gene: 8. As handled by the study authors: Using reference gene primer amplification, nucleated cell counts were estimated. The repertoire was sequenced with immunoSEQ multiplex PCR; TCRdb's copy has only in-frame clones and lacks some. Clonal size and the V and J genes are those of that table, whereas D and trimming came from the DNA. The sample lists hundreds of thousands of clones; approximately 80% were seen once. This sequence joins TRBV6-5 and TRBJ2-1; 9 nucleotides agree with TRBD1. The TCR was taken from a woman in her 70s with acute or convalescent COVID-19. Sequencing input: peripheral blood. CDR3 residues: CASSSSGQGQYNEQFF. The CDR3 bases are TGTGCCAGCAGTTCCTCGGGACAGGGTCAATACAATGAGCAGTTCTTC.